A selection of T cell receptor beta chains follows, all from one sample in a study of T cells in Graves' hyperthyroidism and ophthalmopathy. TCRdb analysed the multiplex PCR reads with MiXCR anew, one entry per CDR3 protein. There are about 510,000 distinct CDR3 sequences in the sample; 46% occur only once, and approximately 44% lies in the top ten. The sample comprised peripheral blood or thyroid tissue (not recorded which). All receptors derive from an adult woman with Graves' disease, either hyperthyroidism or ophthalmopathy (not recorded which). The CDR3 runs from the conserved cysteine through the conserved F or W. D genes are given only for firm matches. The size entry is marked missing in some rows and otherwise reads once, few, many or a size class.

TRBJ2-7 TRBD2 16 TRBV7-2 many TGTGCCAGCAACGTTCCTACTAGCGGGAGTTCTGGCGAGCAGTACTTC CASNVPTSGSSGEQYF
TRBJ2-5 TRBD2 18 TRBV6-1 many TGTGCCAGCAGTGAGTCAGCGGGAGGCCCCGTTGGATGGGAGACCCAGTACTTC CASSESAGGPVGWETQYF
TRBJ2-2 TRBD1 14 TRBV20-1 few TGCAGTGCTCGGACAGGGGGGTCCACCGGGGAGCTGTTTTTT CSARTGGSTGELFF
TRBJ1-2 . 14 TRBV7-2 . TGTGCCAGCAGCTTAGGGGGCGCGAGCTATGGCTACACCTTC CASSLGGASYGYTF
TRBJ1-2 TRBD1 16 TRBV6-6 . TGTGCCAGCAGCGACGGGACAGGGGGCCGCACCAATGGCTACACCTTC CASSDGTGGRTNGYTF
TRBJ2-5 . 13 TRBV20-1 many TGCAGTGCTACGACTCCTCAGGCCGAGACCCAGTACTTC CSATTPQAETQYF
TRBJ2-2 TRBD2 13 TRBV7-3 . TGTGGGAGCGGGAGGGCGAACACCGGGGAGCTGTTTTTT CGSGRANTGELFF
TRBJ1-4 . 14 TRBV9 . TGTGCCAGCAGCCCAGCCGCGTGGGATGAAAAACTGTTTTTT CASSPAAWDEKLFF
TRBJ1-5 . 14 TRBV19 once TGTGCCAGTAGTAACGACTTGAGGGTACAGCCCCAGCATTTT CASSNDLRVQPQHF
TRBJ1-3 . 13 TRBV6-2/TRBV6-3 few TGTGCCAGCAGTACTGGACCTGGAAACACCATATATTTT CASSTGPGNTIYF
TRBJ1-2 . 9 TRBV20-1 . TGCAGTAATAGTTGGGGCTACACCTTC CSNSWGYTF
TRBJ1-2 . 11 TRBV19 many TGTGCCAGTACTGAGGGGGTTTTTTACACCTTC CASTEGVFYTF
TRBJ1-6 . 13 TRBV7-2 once TGTGCCAGCAGACGGAGGGGAGATTCACCCCTCCACTTT CASRRRGDSPLHF
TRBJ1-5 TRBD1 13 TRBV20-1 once TGCAGCCTTAACAGGGGGCTATATCAGCCCCAGCATTTT CSLNRGLYQPQHF
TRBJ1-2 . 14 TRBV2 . TGTGCCAGCAGTCCCGAGCGGGGACTCTATGGCTACACCTTC CASSPERGLYGYTF
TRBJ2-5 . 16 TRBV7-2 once TGTGCCAGCAGCTTAGGAACCGGGGCGCGGGGAGAGACCCAGTACTTC CASSLGTGARGETQYF
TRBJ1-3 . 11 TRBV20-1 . TGCAGTGTCCCATCTGGAAACACCATATATTTT CSVPSGNTIYF
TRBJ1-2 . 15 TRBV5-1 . TGCGCCAGCAGCTTGGGGGGACACCATAACTATGGCTACACCTTC CASSLGGHHNYGYTF
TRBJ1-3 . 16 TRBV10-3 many TGTGCCATCAGTGAGTCGCACTGGCATTCTGGAAACACCATATATTTT CAISESHWHSGNTIYF
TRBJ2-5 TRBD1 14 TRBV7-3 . TGTGCCATCAGCACCGGGACAGGGAAAGAGACCCAGTACTTC CAISTGTGKETQYF
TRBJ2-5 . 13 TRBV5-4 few TGTGCCAGCAGCATCAGTGCCCAAGAGACCCAGTACTTC CASSISAQETQYF
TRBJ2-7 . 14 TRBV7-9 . TGTGCCAGCAGCTTACGGGGCGTTTTCGACGAGCAGTACTTC CASSLRGVFDEQYF
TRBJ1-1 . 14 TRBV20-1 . TGCAGTGCTCTTAGGGTGGGGTTAGGCACTGAAGCTTTCTTT CSALRVGLGTEAFF
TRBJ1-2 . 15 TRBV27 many TGTGCCAGCAGTTTCTCAGGGGAAATGGACTATGGCTACACCTTC CASSFSGEMDYGYTF
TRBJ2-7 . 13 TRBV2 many TGTGCCAGCAGTGGGTTGCCCGCCCGCGAGCAGTACTTC CASSGLPAREQYF
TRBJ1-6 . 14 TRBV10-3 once TGTGCCAGCAGCGAAGGGTGGGAAGGGACCCCCCTCCACTTT CASSEGWEGTPLHF
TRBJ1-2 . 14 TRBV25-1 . TGTGCCAGCTTAATCACAGAGCTTAGATATGGCTACACCTTC CASLITELRYGYTF
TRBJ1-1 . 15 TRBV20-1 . TGCAGTGCTAGGCCGCCGGGACAAATGAACACTGAAGCTTTCTTT CSARPPGQMNTEAFF
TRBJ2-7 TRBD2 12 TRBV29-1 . TGCAGCGAGGGACTAGCGGCCTACGAGCAGTACTTC CSEGLAAYEQYF
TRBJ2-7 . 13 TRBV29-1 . TGCAGCGCCCAAGGGACTCAGGGCTACGAGCAGTACTTC CSAQGTQGYEQYF
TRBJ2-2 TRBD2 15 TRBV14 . TGTGCCAGCAGCCAAGGGACTAGCGACTACGGGGAGCTGTTTTTT CASSQGTSDYGELFF